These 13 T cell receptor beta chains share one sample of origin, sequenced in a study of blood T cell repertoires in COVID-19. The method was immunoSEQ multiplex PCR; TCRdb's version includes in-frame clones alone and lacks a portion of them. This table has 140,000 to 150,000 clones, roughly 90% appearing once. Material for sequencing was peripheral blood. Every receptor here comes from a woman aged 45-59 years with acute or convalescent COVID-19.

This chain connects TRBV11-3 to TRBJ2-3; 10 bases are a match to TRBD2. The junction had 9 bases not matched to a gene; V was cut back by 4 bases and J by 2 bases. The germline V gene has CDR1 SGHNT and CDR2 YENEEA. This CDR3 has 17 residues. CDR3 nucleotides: TGTGCCAGCAGCTACGGTGGAGCGGGAGGGCTCACAGATACGCAGTATTTT. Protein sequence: CASSYGGAGGLTDTQYF.

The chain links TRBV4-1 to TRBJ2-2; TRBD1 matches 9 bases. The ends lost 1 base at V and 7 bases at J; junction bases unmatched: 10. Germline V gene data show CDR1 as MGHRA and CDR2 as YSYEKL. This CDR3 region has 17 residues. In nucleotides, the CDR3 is TGCGCCAGCAGCCAAGGGCCCCGGGACAGGGTTTTCGGGGAGCTGTTTTTT. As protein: CASSQGPRDRVFGELFF.

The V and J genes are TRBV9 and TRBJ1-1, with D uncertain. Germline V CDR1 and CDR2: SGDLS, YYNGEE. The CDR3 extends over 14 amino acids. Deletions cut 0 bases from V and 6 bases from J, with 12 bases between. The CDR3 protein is CASSVAPERAEAFF. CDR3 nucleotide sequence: TGTGCCAGCAGCGTAGCCCCAGAGAGGGCTGAAGCTTTCTTT.

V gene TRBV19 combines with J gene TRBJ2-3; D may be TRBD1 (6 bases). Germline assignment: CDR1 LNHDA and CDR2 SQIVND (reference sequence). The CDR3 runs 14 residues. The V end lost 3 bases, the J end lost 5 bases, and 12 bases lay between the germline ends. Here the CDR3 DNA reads TGTGCCAGTAGTATTGGCAGGGGTGAAGATACGCAGTATTTT. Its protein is CASSIGRGEDTQYF.

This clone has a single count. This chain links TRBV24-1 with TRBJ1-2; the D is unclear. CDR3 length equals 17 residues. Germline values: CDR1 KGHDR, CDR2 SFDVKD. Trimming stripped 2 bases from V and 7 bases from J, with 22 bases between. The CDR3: CATSDSRGMRGSSGYTF. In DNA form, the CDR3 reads TGTGCCACCAGTGATTCCCGGGGTATGAGAGGATCAAGTGGCTACACCTTC.

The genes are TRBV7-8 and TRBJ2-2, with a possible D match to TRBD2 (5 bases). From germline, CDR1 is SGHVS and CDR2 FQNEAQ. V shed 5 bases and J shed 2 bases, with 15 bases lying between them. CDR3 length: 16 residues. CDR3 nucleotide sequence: TGTGCCAGCAGCCGAGCAGCGGTAAAAAACACCGGGGAGCTGTTTTTT. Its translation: CASSRAAVKNTGELFF.

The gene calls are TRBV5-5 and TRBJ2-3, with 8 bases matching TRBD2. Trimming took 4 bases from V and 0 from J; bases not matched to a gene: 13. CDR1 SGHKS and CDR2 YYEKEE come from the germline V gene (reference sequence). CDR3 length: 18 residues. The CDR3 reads CASSRPLGTSLSTDTQYF. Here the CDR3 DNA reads TGTGCCAGCAGCCGGCCCCTCGGGACTAGTTTAAGCACAGATACGCAGTATTTT.

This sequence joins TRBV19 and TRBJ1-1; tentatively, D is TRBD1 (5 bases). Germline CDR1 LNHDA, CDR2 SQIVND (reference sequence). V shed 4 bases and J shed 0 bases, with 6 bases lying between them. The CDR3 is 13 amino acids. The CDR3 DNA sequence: TGTGCCAGTAGTAGGGGCGTGAACACTGAAGCTTTCTTT. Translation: CASSRGVNTEAFF.

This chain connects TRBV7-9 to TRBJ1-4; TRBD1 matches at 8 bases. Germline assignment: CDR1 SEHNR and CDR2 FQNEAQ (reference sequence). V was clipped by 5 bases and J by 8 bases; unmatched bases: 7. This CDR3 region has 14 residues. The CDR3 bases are TGTGCCAGCAGCCCAGGACAGGGTGGAGAAAAACTGTTTTTT. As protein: CASSPGQGGEKLFF. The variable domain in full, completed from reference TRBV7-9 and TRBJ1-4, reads DTGVSQNPRHKITKRGQNVTFRCDPISEHNRLYWYRQTLGQGPEFLTYFQNEAQLEKSRLLSDRFSAERPKGSFSTLEIQRTEQGDSAMYLCASSPGQGGEKLFFGSGTQLSVL.

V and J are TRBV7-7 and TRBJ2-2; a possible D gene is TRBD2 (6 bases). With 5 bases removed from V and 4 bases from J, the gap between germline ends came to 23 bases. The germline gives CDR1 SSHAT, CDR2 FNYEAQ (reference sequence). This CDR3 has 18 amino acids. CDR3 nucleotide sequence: TGTGCCAGCAGCACCGAAGAGCGGAGGGGAGCTGGCACCGGGGAGCTGTTTTTT. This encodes CASSTEERRGAGTGELFF.

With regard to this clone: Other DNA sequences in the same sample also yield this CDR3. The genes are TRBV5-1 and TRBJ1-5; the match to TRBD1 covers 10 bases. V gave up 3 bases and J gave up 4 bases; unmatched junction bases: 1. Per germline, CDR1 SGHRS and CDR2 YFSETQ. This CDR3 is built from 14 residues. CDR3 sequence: CASSWGQGNQPQHF. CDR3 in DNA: TGCGCCAGCAGCTGGGGACAGGGGAATCAGCCCCAGCATTTT.

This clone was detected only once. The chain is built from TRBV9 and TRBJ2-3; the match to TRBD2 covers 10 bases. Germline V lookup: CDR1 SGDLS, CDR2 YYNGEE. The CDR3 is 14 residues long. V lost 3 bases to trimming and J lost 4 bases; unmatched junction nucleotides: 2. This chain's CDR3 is CASSGSGGPDTQYF. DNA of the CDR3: TGTGCCAGCAGCGGTAGCGGGGGGCCAGATACGCAGTATTTT.

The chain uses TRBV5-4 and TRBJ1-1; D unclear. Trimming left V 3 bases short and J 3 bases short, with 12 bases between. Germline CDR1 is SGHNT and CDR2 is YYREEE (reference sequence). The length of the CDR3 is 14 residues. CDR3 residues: CASSSFDKDTEAFF. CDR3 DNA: TGTGCCAGCAGCTCCTTCGACAAAGACACTGAAGCTTTCTTT.